This TCR beta chain was captured in a study of neoadjuvant nivolumab and ipilimumab in lung cancer. Germline assignment: CDR1 SGHKS and CDR2 YYEKEE (reference sequence). The CDR3 length is 13 residues. V lost 3 bases and J lost 3, with 9 bases in between. About this clone: Its antigen remains unidentified.

The repertoire was sequenced with immunoSEQ multiplex PCR; TCRdb's copy has only in-frame clones and lacks some. Here the sample spans over 45,000 clones, around 89% being singletons. Findings of the study overall: Higher pretherapy blood TCR richness went with higher resected-tumor richness. Pathologic regression was not significantly tied to TCR clonality.

The TCR sequence derives from an adult with non-small cell lung cancer. Some clones in this sample may be carry-over from other donors' samples. The chain joins TRBV5-5 to TRBJ2-5; D tentatively reads TRBD1 or TRBD2 (6 bases each). The sequencing here drew on blood, taken before neoadjuvant nivolumab, alone or with ipilimumab. CDR3 bases: TGTGCCAGCAGCTGGAGGGGGGAAGAGACCCAGTACTTC. It is translated as CASSWRGEETQYF.